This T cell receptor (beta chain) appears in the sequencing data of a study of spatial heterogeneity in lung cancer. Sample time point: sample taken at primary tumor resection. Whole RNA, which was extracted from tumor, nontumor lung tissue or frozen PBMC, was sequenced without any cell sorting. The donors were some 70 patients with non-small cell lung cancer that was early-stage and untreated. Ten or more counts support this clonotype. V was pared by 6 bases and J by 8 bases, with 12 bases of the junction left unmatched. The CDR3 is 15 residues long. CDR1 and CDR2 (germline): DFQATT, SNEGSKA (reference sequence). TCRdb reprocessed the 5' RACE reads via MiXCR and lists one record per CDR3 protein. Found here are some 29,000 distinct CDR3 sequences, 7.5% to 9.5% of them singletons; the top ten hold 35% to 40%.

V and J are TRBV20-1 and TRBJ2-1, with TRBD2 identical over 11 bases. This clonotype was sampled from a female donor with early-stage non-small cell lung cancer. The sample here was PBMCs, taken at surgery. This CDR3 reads CSAPPSGRFNDEQFF. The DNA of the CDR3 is TGCAGTGCCCCACCTAGCGGGAGGTTCAACGATGAGCAGTTCTTC.